The source of this T cell receptor (beta chain) is a study of blood T cell repertoires in COVID-19. Whole-study context: COVID-19 samples from acute and convalescent phases originated in the United States, Italy and Spain. The analysed material was cDNA or gDNA that came from T cells, B-cell-depleted T cells, or PBMCs.

The authors' processing: Researchers report that nucleated cell counts were estimated from reference gene primer amplification. Generated by immunoSEQ multiplex PCR, the TCRdb table keeps only in-frame clones and is missing some. V, J and clone size reflect that table, while D and trimming were determined from the DNA. Found here are tens of thousands of clones, 85% to 90% of them singletons; the top ten hold 5% to 6%. V dropped 1 base and J dropped 1; count of bases not matched to a gene: 9. The CDR3 runs to 17 residues. Germline-derived CDR1 and CDR2 are SEHNR and FQNEAQ (reference sequence). The sequencing input was peripheral blood. This receptor was identified in a man over 45 with acute or convalescent COVID-19. The chain is built from TRBV7-9 and TRBJ1-1; 7 positions match TRBD1. The CDR3 sequence is CASSLGWGTVQNTEAFF. The CDR3 coding sequence is TGTGCCAGCAGCTTAGGGTGGGGGACAGTACAGAACACTGAAGCTTTCTTT.